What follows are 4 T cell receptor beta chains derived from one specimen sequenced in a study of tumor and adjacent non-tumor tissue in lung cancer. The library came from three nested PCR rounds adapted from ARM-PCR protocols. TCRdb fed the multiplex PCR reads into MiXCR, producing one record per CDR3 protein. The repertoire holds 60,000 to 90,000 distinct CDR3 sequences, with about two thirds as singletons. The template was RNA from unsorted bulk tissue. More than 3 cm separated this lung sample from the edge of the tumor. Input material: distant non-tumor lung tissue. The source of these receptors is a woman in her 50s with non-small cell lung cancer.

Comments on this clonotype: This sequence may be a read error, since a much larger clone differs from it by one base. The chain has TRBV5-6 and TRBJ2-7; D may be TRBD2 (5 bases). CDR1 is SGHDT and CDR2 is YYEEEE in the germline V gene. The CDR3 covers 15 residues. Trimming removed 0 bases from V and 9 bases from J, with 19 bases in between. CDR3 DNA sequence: TGTGCCAGCAGCTTGGTGCATGGGGAGTCAATTCGGCAGTACTTC. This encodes CASSLVHGESIRQYF.

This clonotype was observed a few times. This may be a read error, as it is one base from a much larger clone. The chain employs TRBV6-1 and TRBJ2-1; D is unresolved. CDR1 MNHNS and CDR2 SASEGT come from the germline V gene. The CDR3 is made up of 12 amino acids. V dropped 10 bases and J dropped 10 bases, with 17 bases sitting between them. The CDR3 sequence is CANTPFRQEQFF. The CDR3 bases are TGTGCCAACACCCCCTTTCGCCAGGAGCAGTTCTTC.

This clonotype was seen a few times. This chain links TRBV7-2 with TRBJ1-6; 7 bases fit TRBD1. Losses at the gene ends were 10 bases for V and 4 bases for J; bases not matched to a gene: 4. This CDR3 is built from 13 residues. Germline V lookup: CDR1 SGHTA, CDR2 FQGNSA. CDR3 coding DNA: TGTGCCACCGGGACAGAATATAATTCACCCCTCCACTTT. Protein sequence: CATGTEYNSPLHF. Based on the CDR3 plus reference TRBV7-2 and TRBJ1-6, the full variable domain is GAGVSQSPSNKVTEKGKDVELRCDPISGHTALYWYRQSLGQGLEFLIYFQGNSAPDKSGLPSDRFSAERTGGSVSTLTIQRTQQEDSAVYLCATGTEYNSPLHFGNGTRLTVT.

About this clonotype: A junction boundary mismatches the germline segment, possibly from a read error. The CDR3 DNA is TGCGCCAGCGGCTTGGGGGGAGTGAGAGAGCAGTACTTC. It encodes CASGLGGVREQYF. V gene TRBV5-1 combines with J gene TRBJ2-7; a weak D match, TRBD2 (6 bases). Germline values: CDR1 SGHRS, CDR2 YFSETQ. The CDR3 contains 13 residues.